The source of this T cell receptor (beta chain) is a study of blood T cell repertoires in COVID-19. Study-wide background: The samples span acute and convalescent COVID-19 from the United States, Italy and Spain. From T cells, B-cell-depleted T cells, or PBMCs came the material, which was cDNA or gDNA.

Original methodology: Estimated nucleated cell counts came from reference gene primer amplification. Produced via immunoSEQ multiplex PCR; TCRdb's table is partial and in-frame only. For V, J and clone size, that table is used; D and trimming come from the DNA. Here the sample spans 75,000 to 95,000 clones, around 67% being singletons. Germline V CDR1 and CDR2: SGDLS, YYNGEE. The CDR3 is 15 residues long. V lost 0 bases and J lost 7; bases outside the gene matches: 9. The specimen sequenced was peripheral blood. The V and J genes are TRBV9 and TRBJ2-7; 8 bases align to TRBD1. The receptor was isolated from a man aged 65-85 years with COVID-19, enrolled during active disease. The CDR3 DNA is TGTGCCAGCAGCGTAGTAGACAGGGGTTTGGGGGAGCAGTACTTC. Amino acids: CASSVVDRGLGEQYF.